This passage covers 32 T cell receptor beta chains from one sample sequenced in a study of blood T cell repertoires in COVID-19. This table comes from immunoSEQ multiplex PCR, and its TCRdb copy is limited to in-frame clones, with some not included. This sample has some 98,000 clones, with 80% found just once. The sequencing input was peripheral blood. The receptors here all came from a human donor in a cohort sampled during active COVID-19.

The chain couples TRBV6-5 to TRBJ2-1; TRBD1 matches at 10 bases. V lost 8 bases and J lost 10; bases outside the gene matches: 11. The CDR3 totals 14 residues. Germline values: CDR1 MNHEY, CDR2 SVGAGI. The CDR3 loop is CASDLDRGRVEQFF. The CDR3 nucleotides are TGTGCCAGCGATCTTGACAGGGGGCGCGTGGAGCAGTTCTTC.

A few counts support this clone. This chain links TRBV28 with TRBJ2-5, with 8 bases that match TRBD1. The CDR3 extends over 14 amino acids. Germline CDR1 reads MDHEN; CDR2 reads SYDVKM. V shed 7 bases and J 2 bases; nucleotides not matched to a gene: 6. The CDR3 loop is CASNGQGGQETQYF. CDR3 DNA: TGTGCCAGCAATGGACAGGGCGGGCAAGAGACCCAGTACTTC. Full variable domain (remainder filled in from reference TRBV28 and TRBJ2-5): DVKVTQSSRYLVKRTGEKVFLECVQDMDHENMFWYRQDPGLGLRLIYFSYDVKMKEKGDIPEGYSVSREKKERFSLILESASTNQTSMYLCASNGQGGQETQYFGPGTRLLVL.

This clone appeared a few times. The chain links TRBV12-3 or TRBV12-4 to TRBJ1-3, with 7 bases identical to TRBD1. The CDR3 extends over 13 amino acids. With 5 bases clipped from V and 4 bases from J, the junction kept 2 bases outside the gene matches. CDR3 nucleotides: TGTGCCAGCAGTACAGGGGCAGGAAACACCATATATTTT. It encodes CASSTGAGNTIYF.

The sample holds a few counts of this clone. The chain carries TRBV19 and TRBJ1-5; the D gene is possibly TRBD1 (6 bases). Germline values: CDR1 LNHDA, CDR2 SQIVND (reference sequence). This CDR3 spans 16 amino acids. V dropped 3 bases and J dropped 3 bases, with 15 bases sitting between them. The CDR3 loop reads CASSIEWDIPNQPQHF. CDR3 DNA sequence: TGTGCCAGTAGTATTGAATGGGACATTCCCAATCAGCCCCAGCATTTT.

This clone was picked up a small number of times. This chain links TRBV19 with TRBJ1-5; D is unclear. Germline assignment: CDR1 LNHDA and CDR2 SQIVND (reference sequence). This CDR3 region has 14 residues. The germline V and J ends were trimmed by 2 bases and 4 bases, with 9 bases remaining between them. The CDR3 is CASSIRQRNQPQHF. CDR3 coding DNA: TGTGCCAGTAGTATAAGACAAAGAAATCAGCCCCAGCATTTT. Full variable domain (rest looked up from reference TRBV19 and TRBJ1-5): DGGITQSPKYLFRKEGQNVTLSCEQNLNHDAMYWYRQDPGQGLRLIYYSQIVNDFQKGDIAEGYSVSREKKESFPLTVTSAQKNPTAFYLCASSIRQRNQPQHFGDGTRLSIL.

The V and J genes are TRBV6-2 or TRBV6-3 and TRBJ2-7; D is possibly TRBD2 (6 bases). The CDR3 has 12 amino acids. In germline, CDR1 is MNHEY, CDR2 SVGEGT. V shed 4 bases and J shed 13 bases, with 17 bases lying between them. This chain's CDR3 is CASSSLATGVYF. CDR3 bases: TGTGCCAGCAGTTCTCTAGCCACGGGGGTTTACTTC.

CDR3 nucleotides: TGTGCCAGCAGTCAGACACAGGTCTCCTACGAGCAGTACTTC. It yields the protein CASSQTQVSYEQYF. The rearrangement links TRBV5-6 to TRBJ2-7; perhaps TRBD1 as D (5 bases). With 5 bases removed from V and 0 bases from J, the gap between germline ends came to 12 bases. In germline, CDR1 is SGHDT, CDR2 YYEEEE. The CDR3 has 14 residues. Supplemented by reference TRBV5-6 and TRBJ2-7, the full variable domain reads DAGVTQSPTHLIKTRGQQVTLRCSPKSGHDTVSWYQQALGQGPQFIFQYYEEEERQRGNFPDRFSGHQFPNYSSELNVNALLLGDSALYLCASSQTQVSYEQYFGPGTRLTVT.

The chain has TRBV5-1 and TRBJ1-6; no clear D gene. Trimming removed 2 bases at V and 9 bases at J, with 18 bases between. The CDR3 has 16 residues. Germline values: CDR1 SGHRS, CDR2 YFSETQ. The CDR3 here is CASSLRRTDGGSPLHF. The CDR3 DNA reads as TGCGCCAGCAGCTTAAGAAGGACCGATGGAGGTTCACCCCTCCACTTT.

The rearrangement links TRBV15 to TRBJ2-2; D is unresolved. The CDR3 covers 13 residues. The germline V gene has CDR1 LNHNV and CDR2 YYDKDF (reference sequence). V lost 4 bases, J lost 9 bases, and 12 bases lay in between. The CDR3 is CATSKRGPRELFF. CDR3 bases: TGTGCCACCAGCAAAAGAGGTCCTAGGGAGCTGTTTTTT.

The CDR3 nucleotides are TGTGCCAGCAGTTTATTGGAGGCGTGGAATACGCAGTATTTT. It specifies CASSLLEAWNTQYF. This chain joins TRBV27 and TRBJ2-3, with D possibly being TRBD2 (5 bases). The V end was cut by 1 base, the J end by 7 bases, with 12 bases between. This CDR3 region has 14 residues. Germline CDR1 is MNHEY and CDR2 is SMNVEV (reference sequence).

This CDR3 is CASSETWTGGKQPQHF. The CDR3, as DNA: TGTGCCAGCAGTGAAACCTGGACAGGGGGTAAGCAGCCCCAGCATTTT. The gene calls are TRBV6-1 and TRBJ1-5; 10 bases are shared with TRBD1. V lost 2 bases and J lost 7; bases outside the gene matches: 8. This CDR3 contains 16 residues. CDR1 and CDR2 (germline): MNHNS, SASEGT.

V is TRBV6-1 and J is TRBJ2-2, with a tentative D call TRBD1 (6 bases). This CDR3 comprises 13 residues. CDR1 and CDR2 (germline): MNHNS, SASEGT. Trimming stripped 3 bases from V and 6 bases from J, with 8 bases between. CDR3 protein: CASSEGAAGELFF. DNA for the CDR3: TGTGCCAGCAGTGAGGGGGCCGCCGGGGAGCTGTTTTTT.

This chain connects TRBV5-1 to TRBJ2-7, with D possibly being TRBD2 (6 bases). Trimming shortened V by 4 bases and J by 2 bases, and 10 bases separated the two germline ends. Germline lookup yields CDR1 SGHRS and CDR2 YFSETQ. The CDR3 is 13 amino acids. CDR3 in amino acids: CASSQEGTYEQYF. As DNA, the CDR3 is TGCGCCAGCAGCCAGGAGGGAACCTACGAGCAGTACTTC.

This clone came up a few times. V is TRBV10-3 and J is TRBJ1-5; TRBD1 matches 10 bases. There are 15 residues in the CDR3. Germline trimming cut 2 bases from V and 6 bases from J; bases unmatched to any gene: 4. Germline CDR1 is ENHRY and CDR2 is SYGVKD. This CDR3 is CAISEDRGQVQPQHF. Written as DNA, the CDR3 is TGTGCCATCAGTGAGGACAGGGGGCAAGTTCAGCCCCAGCATTTT.

This chain connects TRBV5-4 to TRBJ2-7, with TRBD1 matching over 9 bases. Germline V gives CDR1 SGHNT, CDR2 YYREEE (reference sequence). Unmatched junction bases numbered 10, after V lost 3 bases and J lost 6 bases. The CDR3 length is 15 residues. The CDR3 here is CASSSRVDRGAEQYF. CDR3 DNA sequence: TGTGCCAGCAGCTCCCGGGTCGACAGGGGGGCCGAGCAGTACTTC.

This chain uses TRBV6-5 with TRBJ2-3; D might be TRBD1 (6 bases). Germline CDR1 reads MNHEY; CDR2 reads SVGAGI. Trimming stripped 6 bases from V and 0 bases from J, with 13 bases between. The CDR3 is made up of 15 amino acids. The CDR3: CASRAGTPSTDTQYF. CDR3 nucleotide sequence: TGTGCCAGCAGAGCCGGGACACCTAGCACAGATACGCAGTATTTT.

The chain carries TRBV15 and TRBJ2-7; maybe TRBD2 (5 bases). V was pared by 5 bases and J by 0 bases, with 11 bases between. From germline, CDR1 is LNHNV and CDR2 YYDKDF (reference sequence). This CDR3 is 14 amino acids long. The CDR3 DNA sequence: TGTGCCACCAGCCCGGACGGGGTCTCCTACGAGCAGTACTTC. It specifies CATSPDGVSYEQYF.

The chain carries TRBV7-2 and TRBJ2-7; D possibly corresponds to TRBD2 (5 bases). This CDR3 is 12 amino acids long. Trimming took 6 bases from V and 6 from J, leaving 12 bases between them. The germline gives CDR1 SGHTA, CDR2 FQGNSA. The CDR3 sequence: CASRPTSSEQYF. The CDR3 DNA reads TGTGCCAGCAGACCTACTAGTTCCGAGCAGTACTTC.

The rearrangement joins TRBV10-1 to TRBJ2-2, with TRBD2 matching over 12 bases. CDR3 length: 18 amino acids. Germline V lookup: CDR1 WNHNN, CDR2 SYGVQD (reference sequence). With 0 bases clipped from V and 2 bases from J, the junction kept 4 bases outside the gene matches. This chain's CDR3 is CASSESGTSGYNTGELFF. CDR3 sequence (DNA): TGCGCCAGCAGTGAGTCGGGGACTAGCGGGTACAACACCGGGGAGCTGTTTTTT.

This clone was seen a single time. This chain uses TRBV5-5 with TRBJ2-5, with TRBD1 as a possible D gene (6 bases). There are 14 residues in the CDR3. Germline-derived CDR1 and CDR2 are SGHKS and YYEKEE (reference sequence). The germline V and J ends were trimmed by 5 bases and 2 bases, with 13 bases remaining between them. CDR3 in amino acids: CASRLTGRQETQYF. CDR3 DNA: TGTGCCAGCAGGTTGACAGGAAGACAAGAGACCCAGTACTTC.

The chain carries TRBV6-5 and TRBJ2-7; D remains unclear. V lost 8 bases, J lost 0 bases, and 17 bases lay in between. CDR1 and CDR2 (germline): MNHEY, SVGAGI. The length of the CDR3 is 15 residues. CDR3 nucleotide sequence: TGTGCCAGCCTGATGAGCCCGGTTAGCTCCTACGAGCAGTACTTC. Translating it yields CASLMSPVSSYEQYF.

The chain carries TRBV7-9 and TRBJ2-5; 11 bases are shared with TRBD1. Germline V gene data show CDR1 as SEHNR and CDR2 as FQNEAQ (reference sequence). V lost 5 bases to trimming and J lost 5 bases; unmatched junction nucleotides: 10. There are 16 residues in the CDR3. The CDR3 reads CASSLYGTGGMETQYF. CDR3 coding DNA: TGTGCCAGCAGCCTCTATGGGACAGGGGGGATGGAGACCCAGTACTTC.

The chain uses TRBV2 and TRBJ1-4; TRBD1 is a possible D gene (6 bases). Trimming removed 7 bases from V and 7 bases from J, with 16 bases in between. Germline V CDR1 and CDR2: SNHLY, FYNNEI. The length of the CDR3 is 14 residues. CDR3 sequence reads: CASILGGLGEKLFF. Written as DNA, the CDR3 is TGTGCCAGCATACTCGGGGGGCTGGGTGAAAAACTGTTTTTT.

V gene TRBV6-5 combines with J gene TRBJ2-3, with TRBD1 matching 7 bases. Germline values: CDR1 MNHEY, CDR2 SVGAGI. This CDR3 region has 11 residues. With V trimmed by 6 bases and J by 9 bases, 3 bases remained unmatched. CDR3 sequence reads: CASSQGDTQYF. In DNA form, the CDR3 reads TGTGCCAGCAGCCAGGGGGACACGCAGTATTTT.

The V and J genes are TRBV18 and TRBJ2-1, with D hard to call. This CDR3 is 14 amino acids long. The germline V and J ends were trimmed by 0 bases and 6 bases, with 9 bases remaining between them. Germline assignment: CDR1 KGHSH and CDR2 LQKENI. In DNA, the CDR3 is TGTGCCAGCTCACCACCCTGGCCCGCCAATGAGCAGTTCTTC. Residues: CASSPPWPANEQFF.

V usage is TRBV7-9 and J usage is TRBJ2-6, with D possibly being TRBD2 (5 bases). The germline V gene has CDR1 SEHNR and CDR2 FQNEAQ (reference sequence). The CDR3 runs to 15 residues. V gave up 3 bases and J gave up 1 base, with 7 bases separating them. CDR3 sequence (DNA): TGTGCCAGCAGCTTCGGGGAATCTGGGGCCAACGTCCTGACTTTC. Its protein is CASSFGESGANVLTF. The entire variable domain, with the rest obtained from reference TRBV7-9 and TRBJ2-6, is as follows: DTGVSQNPRHKITKRGQNVTFRCDPISEHNRLYWYRQTLGQGPEFLTYFQNEAQLEKSRLLSDRFSAERPKGSFSTLEIQRTEQGDSAMYLCASSFGESGANVLTFGAGSRLTVL.

The chain uses TRBV18 and TRBJ1-5; the D is unclear. The CDR3 loop spans 14 amino acids. Trimming shortened V by 2 bases and J by 1 base, and 6 bases separated the two germline ends. From germline, CDR1 is KGHSH and CDR2 LQKENI. For the CDR3, the DNA is TGTGCCAGCTCACCAACAGAAAGCAATCAGCCCCAGCATTTT. This translates into CASSPTESNQPQHF.

The chain combines TRBV7-9 with TRBJ2-7; TRBD1 is a possible D gene (5 bases). Germline assignment: CDR1 SEHNR and CDR2 FQNEAQ (reference sequence). V was pared by 5 bases and J by 0 bases, with 14 bases between. This CDR3 comprises 15 residues. CDR3 nucleotides: TGTGCCAGCAGCGTGGGTGGGGCCCCCTCCTACGAGCAGTACTTC. Protein: CASSVGGAPSYEQYF.

The chain links TRBV6-1 to TRBJ1-1, with D tentatively TRBD1 (5 bases). V was cut by 0 bases and J by 10 bases, with 18 bases left in between. Per germline, CDR1 MNHNS and CDR2 SASEGT. CDR3 length equals 15 residues. CDR3 region: CASSEALGGRIGAFF. CDR3 DNA sequence: TGTGCCAGCAGTGAAGCCCTGGGGGGGAGGATAGGAGCTTTCTTT.

Comments on this clone: The same CDR3 can be traced to other DNA sequences in this sample. V gene TRBV10-2 combines with J gene TRBJ1-2; 8 bases map to TRBD1. V shed 0 bases and J 6 bases; nucleotides not matched to a gene: 6. This CDR3 is 15 amino acids long. In germline, CDR1 is WSHSY, CDR2 SAAADI. The CDR3 reads CASSESGQGRDGYTF. CDR3 bases: TGCGCCAGCAGTGAGTCCGGACAGGGTAGGGATGGCTACACCTTC.

The chain couples TRBV10-1 to TRBJ2-2, with D possibly being TRBD2 (6 bases). The V end was cut by 8 bases, the J end by 5 bases, with 15 bases between. The germline V gene encodes CDR1 WNHNN and CDR2 SYGVQD (reference sequence). There are 14 residues in the CDR3. The CDR3: CASSRDWRTGELFF. CDR3 nucleotide sequence: TGCGCCAGCTCTCGGGACTGGCGAACCGGGGAGCTGTTTTTT.

The chain is built from TRBV11-2 and TRBJ1-3; unclear D gene. The germline gives CDR1 SGHAT, CDR2 FQNNGV. Trimming removed 1 base from V and 0 bases from J, with 13 bases in between. The length of the CDR3 is 17 residues. The CDR3 DNA sequence: TGTGCCAGCAGCTTAGGAGGCACCGGCCTCTCTGGAAACACCATATATTTT. Translating gives CASSLGGTGLSGNTIYF.